The clone carrying this TCR beta chain was seen a single time. The data were taken from a study of cytomegalovirus exposure and HLA in healthy donors. The germline V gene encodes CDR1 MDHEN and CDR2 SYDVKM. V lost 5 bases and J 0 bases, leaving 7 bases between the germline ends. The CDR3 consists of 14 residues. TCRdb's copy holds only in-frame clones and misses some; the assay was immunoSEQ multiplex PCR. The table shows about 150,000 clones, with around 89% occurring only once. The chain has TRBV28 and TRBJ1-4; D not certain. This TCR was sampled from a man between 18 and 35 years old in good health and CMV-seronegative. Sequencing was carried out using PBMCs. CDR3 region: CASSAASTNEKLFF. The CDR3 nucleotides are TGTGCCAGCAGTGCAGCGTCAACTAATGAAAAACTGTTTTTT.